A single sample is the source of the 18 T cell receptor beta chains below, sequenced in a study of shared clonotypes between healthy human individuals. Profiling relied on immunoSEQ multiplex PCR, and the TCRdb table lists in-frame clones only, not all of them. The repertoire has under 2,500,000 clones, under 97% of them found once; the top ten carry less than 0.15%. The sequenced sample was naive CD4+ T cells sorted from blood. Subset meaning: CD45RA+ positively selected. Receptors were obtained from a man aged 18 to 29 in good health.

The V gene is TRBV15, the J gene TRBJ1-1; no firm D call. The V end lost 1 base, the J end lost 7 bases, and 16 bases lay between the germline ends. CDR1 and CDR2 (germline): LNHNV, YYDKDF (reference sequence). The length of the CDR3 is 15 residues. The CDR3 DNA follows: TGTGCCACCAGCAGAGTTCGACAAGGGAGTCTTGAAGCTTTCTTT. This sequence encodes CATSRVRQGSLEAFF.

The chain uses TRBV6-5 and TRBJ1-6; D unresolved. This CDR3 has 14 amino acids. The germline gives CDR1 MNHEY, CDR2 SVGAGI. Trimming removed 6 bases from V and 8 bases from J, with 14 bases in between. CDR3 protein: CASRPGLMDSPLHF. In DNA, the CDR3 is TGTGCCAGCAGACCCGGACTCATGGATTCACCCCTCCACTTT.

The J gene is TRBJ2-4, the V gene TRBV27, with D maybe TRBD1 (6 bases). The germline V gene has CDR1 MNHEY and CDR2 SMNVEV (reference sequence). The V end was cut by 4 bases, the J end by 1 base, with 8 bases between. There are 14 residues in the CDR3. CDR3 residues: CASSSQGAKNIQYF. CDR3 in DNA: TGTGCCAGCAGTTCGCAGGGGGCCAAAAACATTCAGTACTTC.

This chain links TRBV6-1 with TRBJ2-3; 8 bases line up with TRBD2. Germline CDR1 and CDR2: MNHNS and SASEGT. Trimming at V came to 6 bases and at J to 1 base, leaving 6 bases not matched to a gene. The CDR3 is 15 amino acids. Written as DNA, the CDR3 is TGTGCCAGCAGCGCCGGGGGGGTCGGCACAGATACGCAGTATTTT. As protein: CASSAGGVGTDTQYF.

This clone was detected once. V gene TRBV30 combines with J gene TRBJ2-7; TRBD2 matches 7 bases. CDR1 and CDR2 from the germline V gene are GTSNPN and SVGIG (reference sequence). This CDR3 is built from 15 residues. Trimming removed 2 bases from V and 4 bases from J; junction bases left unmatched: 11. As DNA, the CDR3 is TGTGCCTGGAGTCCTACGGGAAGTAGCGGGTACGAGCAGTACTTC. Encoded protein: CAWSPTGSSGYEQYF.

V and J are TRBV13 and TRBJ2-4; TRBD2 might be the D (6 bases). V was cut by 8 bases and J by 6 bases, with 17 bases left in between. The germline V gene encodes CDR1 PRHDT and CDR2 FYEKMQ (reference sequence). This CDR3 has 14 residues. CDR3 protein: CASGSDGSLNIQYF. In nucleotides, the CDR3 is TGTGCCAGCGGGTCCGACGGGAGTTTAAACATTCAGTACTTC.

V and J are TRBV25-1 and TRBJ2-1; D uncertain. The CDR3 loop spans 15 amino acids. The V gene's germline CDR1 is MGHDK and CDR2 SYGVNS. Trimming pared 6 bases from V and 0 bases from J, leaving 12 bases between. CDR3 sequence reads: CASRDVGRSYNEQFF. In DNA form, the CDR3 reads TGTGCCAGCAGGGACGTCGGTCGCTCCTACAATGAGCAGTTCTTC.

V gene TRBV10-3 combines with J gene TRBJ2-2; 9 nucleotides agree with TRBD1. CDR1 is ENHRY, CDR2 SYGVKD, per germline. The CDR3 length is 14 residues. V lost 6 bases to trimming and J lost 5 bases; unmatched junction nucleotides: 4. The CDR3 is CAIRLGTGTGELFF. The CDR3 DNA is TGTGCCATCAGGCTCGGGACAGGGACCGGGGAGCTGTTTTTT.

CDR3 sequence (DNA): TGTGCCAGCAGCTTAAGGTTCACCGGGGAGCTGTTTTTT. It codes for CASSLRFTGELFF. The chain is built from TRBV11-1 and TRBJ2-2; D unclear. The germline CDR1 and CDR2 sequences are SGHAT and FQDESV (reference sequence). V was trimmed by 2 bases and J by 4 bases, leaving 5 bases between them. The CDR3 covers 13 residues.

To note about this clone: This sample also contains other DNA sequences that code for the same CDR3. The V call is TRBV6-5, the J call TRBJ2-1, with D possibly matching TRBD2 (6 bases). Germline V CDR1 and CDR2: MNHEY, SVGAGI. This CDR3 region has 15 residues. The V end lost 4 bases, the J end lost 4 bases, and 14 bases lay between the germline ends. CDR3 nucleotide sequence: TGTGCCAGCAGTTCCATACGTGGGGGGTACAATGAGCAGTTCTTC. It encodes CASSSIRGGYNEQFF.

CDR3 nucleotide sequence: TGCGCCAGCAGCCCTAGCGGGAGAGTCCATGAGCAGTTCTTC. It encodes CASSPSGRVHEQFF. The V gene is TRBV10-1, the J gene TRBJ2-1; 10 bases are a match to TRBD2. The V segment lost 6 bases and the J segment 8 bases; nucleotides outside the gene matches: 7. This CDR3 contains 14 residues. Per germline, CDR1 WNHNN and CDR2 SYGVQD (reference sequence).

The chain uses TRBV30 and TRBJ2-6, with no clear D. The V end lost 3 bases, the J end lost 2 bases, and 5 bases lay between the germline ends. The germline gives CDR1 GTSNPN, CDR2 SVGIG (reference sequence). CDR3 length: 13 amino acids. The DNA for the CDR3 is TGTGCCTGGAGCTTGGCTGGGGCCAACGTCCTGACTTTC. It specifies CAWSLAGANVLTF.

This rearrangement joins TRBV6-1 to TRBJ2-3; D unresolved. From germline, CDR1 is MNHNS and CDR2 SASEGT. Between the trimmed V and J ends, which lost 5 bases and 1 base, there was a span of 13 bases. This CDR3 spans 15 amino acids. DNA of the CDR3: TGTGCCAGCAGTCCGTTTCGACCGGGCACAGATACGCAGTATTTT. As protein: CASSPFRPGTDTQYF.

This chain uses TRBV6-5 with TRBJ2-7; TRBD1 matches at 9 bases. Germline V gives CDR1 MNHEY, CDR2 SVGAGI. J was trimmed by 2 bases and V by 6 bases; bases with no gene match: 8. CDR3 length equals 15 residues. CDR3 DNA sequence: TGTGCCAGCAGGACGGGGACAGGGAATACCTACGAGCAGTACTTC. Its translation is CASRTGTGNTYEQYF.

This clone was picked up one time. The chain couples TRBV5-4 to TRBJ1-1, with 8 bases fitting TRBD1. V trimming: 3 bases; J trimming: 4 bases; junction bases outside the gene matches: 5. The CDR3 totals 14 residues. CDR1 is SGHNT, CDR2 YYREEE, per germline (reference sequence). CDR3 sequence reads: CASSSNTGGTEAFF. The CDR3 nucleotides are TGTGCCAGCAGCTCAAACACAGGGGGCACTGAAGCTTTCTTT.

The chain uses TRBV9 and TRBJ2-7, with D perhaps matching TRBD1 (5 bases). Trimming stripped 0 bases from V and 5 bases from J, with 12 bases between. Per germline, CDR1 SGDLS and CDR2 YYNGEE. This CDR3 is 14 amino acids long. The CDR3 sequence: CASSVGGSVHEQYF. The CDR3 DNA reads TGTGCCAGCAGCGTAGGGGGCTCCGTCCACGAGCAGTACTTC.

The chain combines TRBV5-1 with TRBJ2-7; D may be TRBD2 (6 bases). Between the trimmed V and J ends, which lost 3 bases and 3 bases, there was a span of 10 bases. Germline V gives CDR1 SGHRS, CDR2 YFSETQ. CDR3 length: 13 amino acids. CDR3 coding DNA: TGCGCCAGCAGCTGGGGCGGGGACTACGAGCAGTACTTC. This translates into CASSWGGDYEQYF.

The chain recombines TRBV6-6 with TRBJ2-7; 9 positions agree with TRBD1. V was clipped by 4 bases and J by 3 bases; unmatched bases: 4. CDR3 size: 14 residues. Germline CDR1 MNHNY, CDR2 SVGAGI (reference sequence). This chain's CDR3 is CASSSSGQGYEQYF. CDR3 DNA: TGTGCCAGCAGTTCCTCGGGACAGGGCTACGAGCAGTACTTC.